This entry is about one T cell receptor (beta chain). This specimen comes from a study of blood T cell repertoires in COVID-19. The CDR3 is 16 amino acids. Trimming took 0 bases from V and 8 from J; bases not matched to a gene: 9. The V gene's germline CDR1 is SGHNT and CDR2 YENEEA. In the original workflow: Reference gene primers were amplified, and this amplification served to estimate nucleated cell counts. Clones were sequenced by immunoSEQ multiplex PCR, and TCRdb holds only the in-frame ones, with some missing. The V and J calls and the clone size are those of that table, but D and trimming were determined from the DNA. This table holds 450,000 to 500,000 clones, approximately 83% found once.

This receptor was taken from a human donor in a cohort sampled during active COVID-19. The chain joins TRBV11-3 to TRBJ2-1, with 8 bases that match TRBD2. Sample: peripheral blood. This CDR3 is CASSLDSAAGDYEQFF. The CDR3 DNA follows: TGTGCCAGCAGCTTAGATTCGGCAGCGGGAGATTATGAGCAGTTCTTC. Together with reference TRBV11-3 and TRBJ2-1, the CDR3 gives the full variable domain: EAGVVQSPRYKIIEKKQPVAFWCNPISGHNTLYWYLQNLGQGPELLIRYENEEAVDDSQLPKDRFSAERLKGVDSTLKIQPAELGDSAVYLCASSLDSAAGDYEQFFGPGTRLTVL.